The rows below give T cell receptor beta chains drawn from one sample of a study of cytomegalovirus exposure and HLA in healthy donors. Assay used: immunoSEQ multiplex PCR; TCRdb lists only in-frame clones, some missing. This sample has around 100,000 clones, with over 75% found just once. Sequenced sample: PBMCs. The source is a male donor in good health and CMV-seropositive. Each CDR3 is given with its conserved first and last residue. The order of the fields is J gene, D gene, V gene, clone size, CDR3 protein, CDR3 DNA. A D gene is named only where the DNA matches it firmly. Size tells how often a clone was seen (once, few, many) or the class of an expanded clone, and some rows leave it out.

TRBJ2-1 | - | TRBV4-1 | - | CASSPLGTGAIYNEQFF | TGCGCCAGCAGCCCTCTCGGGACGGGAGCTATTTACAATGAGCAGTTCTTC
TRBJ1-4 | - | TRBV4-2 | few | CASSRTREEKLFF | TGTGCCAGCAGCCGGACGAGGGAGGAAAAACTGTTTTTT
TRBJ2-7 | TRBD1 | TRBV6-5 | - | CASSNGQGLYEQYF | TGTGCCAGCAGTAACGGACAGGGGCTGTACGAGCAGTACTTC
TRBJ2-7 | TRBD1 | TRBV27 | - | CASRPTGTYEQYF | TGTGCCAGCAGACCGACAGGGACCTACGAGCAGTACTTC
TRBJ1-1 | - | TRBV19 | few | CASLQGRNTEAFF | TGTGCCAGCTTACAGGGACGGAACACTGAAGCTTTCTTT
TRBJ2-1 | - | TRBV28 | once | CASRQILNSYNEQFF | TGTGCCAGCAGGCAGATCCTCAACTCCTACAATGAGCAGTTCTTC
TRBJ2-3 | - | TRBV27 | - | CASRPGGTDTQYF | TGTGCCAGCAGGCCCGGGGGAACAGATACGCAGTATTTT
TRBJ1-6 | - | TRBV28 | - | CASSPGGLGSPLHF | TGTGCCAGCAGCCCCGGGGGGCTAGGTTCACCCCTCCACTTT
TRBJ1-3 | - | TRBV30 | - | CAWSAGDSGNTIYF | TGTGCCTGGAGTGCGGGGGACTCTGGAAACACCATATATTTT
TRBJ1-3 | TRBD1 | TRBV10-3 | - | CATRQGRYGNTIYF | TGTGCCACCCGACAGGGAAGGTACGGAAACACCATATATTTT
TRBJ1-5 | - | TRBV5-5 | - | CASSLRGLSNQPQHF | TGTGCCAGCAGCTTGCGGGGTTTGAGCAATCAGCCCCAGCATTTT
TRBJ2-7 | TRBD1 | TRBV7-9 | - | CASSQIPGQRSVYEQYF | TGTGCCAGCAGCCAAATTCCGGGACAGCGATCGGTCTACGAGCAGTACTTC
TRBJ1-5 | - | TRBV6-5 | - | CASSYSGGPGQPQHF | TGTGCCAGCAGTTACTCGGGAGGCCCCGGGCAGCCCCAGCATTTT
TRBJ1-3 | TRBD1 | TRBV28 | - | CASSLTGQGVENTIYF | TGTGCCAGCAGTTTAACGGGACAGGGCGTTGAAAACACCATATATTTT
TRBJ2-3 | TRBD1 | TRBV9 | few | CASSEGTGGADTQYF | TGTGCCAGCAGCGAGGGTACAGGGGGCGCTGATACGCAGTATTTT
TRBJ2-6 | - | TRBV7-9 | many | CASSTGESGANVLTF | TGTGCCAGCAGCACTGGGGAGTCTGGGGCCAACGTCCTGACTTTC
TRBJ1-3 | - | TRBV6-1 | - | CASSEATVSSGNTIYF | TGTGCCAGCAGTGAAGCGACAGTATCCTCTGGAAACACCATATATTTT
TRBJ2-1 | TRBD1 | TRBV10-3 | - | CAISEPTDRGNEQFF | TGTGCCATCAGTGAGCCCACGGACAGGGGCAATGAGCAGTTCTTC
TRBJ2-3 | - | TRBV19 | - | CASSIYIGSSADTQYF | TGTGCCAGTAGTATTTATATCGGGAGTTCGGCAGATACGCAGTATTTT
TRBJ1-5 | - | TRBV30 | medium-sized | CAWSVPPGPNQPQHF | TGTGCCTGGAGTGTACCCCCAGGGCCCAATCAGCCCCAGCATTTT
TRBJ2-3 | TRBD2 | TRBV6-1 | few | CASSEHGTSGGPDTQYF | TGTGCCAGCAGCGAACATGGGACTAGCGGGGGCCCAGATACGCAGTATTTT
TRBJ2-6 | - | TRBV11-2 | - | CASSPGVTGANVLTF | TGTGCCAGCAGCCCCGGGGTAACTGGGGCCAACGTCCTGACTTTC
TRBJ2-7 | TRBD1 | TRBV27 | - | CASSPRQGVHHEQYF | TGTGCCAGCAGTCCGCGACAGGGGGTTCACCACGAGCAGTACTTC
TRBJ1-6 | - | TRBV19 | - | CASSPQGFNSPLHF | TGTGCCAGTAGTCCCCAGGGGTTTAATTCACCCCTCCACTTT
TRBJ2-7 | TRBD2 | TRBV5-1 | - | CASSLVAGGSYEQYF | TGCGCCAGCAGCTTGGTTGCGGGAGGATCCTACGAGCAGTACTTC
TRBJ2-1 | TRBD2 | TRBV2 | - | CASKTQGLAGGWQFF | TGTGCCAGCAAGACCCAGGGACTAGCGGGAGGGTGGCAGTTCTTC
TRBJ2-7 | TRBD1 | TRBV19 | once | CASSAGTGTEQYF | TGTGCCAGTAGCGCCGGGACAGGGACCGAGCAGTACTTC
TRBJ2-6 | TRBD1 | TRBV4-2 | - | CASSQDRGTGGFGANVLTF | TGTGCCAGCAGCCAAGATCGTGGGACAGGGGGCTTTGGGGCCAACGTCCTGACTTTC
TRBJ1-1 | - | TRBV7-2 | - | CASSLHSSTEAFF | TGTGCCAGCAGCTTACACAGTAGCACTGAAGCTTTCTTT
TRBJ1-6 | - | TRBV27 | - | CASSLSRTDRSPLHF | TGTGCCAGCAGTTTAAGTCGGACAGACCGATCACCCCTCCACTTT
TRBJ1-1 | - | TRBV5-1 | - | CASSFDRNTEAFF | TGCGCCAGCAGCTTTGACAGGAACACTGAAGCTTTCTTT
TRBJ1-1 | TRBD1 | TRBV5-4 | - | CASSPTKRDRGTEAFF | TGTGCCAGCAGCCCTACCAAAAGGGACAGGGGGACTGAAGCTTTCTTT
TRBJ1-3 | - | TRBV21-1 | - | CASSKRVHGAGATGNTIYF | TGTGCCAGCAGCAAAAGGGTCCATGGGGCAGGGGCAACGGGAAACACCATATATTTT
TRBJ2-7 | TRBD1 | TRBV6-5 | few | CAAIDRGYEQYF | TGTGCAGCCATAGACAGGGGTTACGAGCAGTACTTC
TRBJ1-1 | TRBD1 | TRBV28 | once | CASSLRPPNRGQTEAFF | TGTGCCAGCAGTTTAAGGCCCCCCAACAGGGGGCAAACTGAAGCTTTCTTT
TRBJ2-2 | - | TRBV29-1 | - | CSVEDLGVGTGELFF | TGCAGCGTTGAAGATCTCGGGGTGGGAACCGGGGAGCTGTTTTTT
TRBJ2-7 | - | TRBV5-1 | - | CASSLEVGVPSYEQYF | TGCGCCAGCAGCTTGGAGGTAGGAGTCCCCTCCTACGAGCAGTACTTC
TRBJ2-3 | TRBD2 | TRBV6-1 | few | CASSEKAGVFADTQYF | TGTGCCAGCAGTGAAAAAGCGGGGGTTTTCGCAGATACGCAGTATTTT
TRBJ2-7 | TRBD1 | TRBV5-4 | - | CASSSTGTGNTYEQYF | TGTGCCAGCAGCTCGACCGGGACAGGGAATACCTACGAGCAGTACTTC
TRBJ2-6 | - | TRBV7-9 | - | CASSLRGQDPNGGANVLTF | TGTGCCAGCAGCTTACGGGGTCAAGACCCAAACGGCGGGGCCAACGTCCTGACTTTC
TRBJ2-7 | - | TRBV7-9 | - | CASTQTDNYEQYF | TGTGCCAGCACCCAAACAGATAACTACGAGCAGTACTTC
TRBJ2-7 | - | TRBV7-8 | - | CASSILLAHEQYF | TGTGCCAGCAGCATACTCCTAGCTCACGAGCAGTACTTC
TRBJ1-1 | - | TRBV28 | few | CASTPVLMNTEAFF | TGTGCCAGCACTCCTGTCTTAATGAACACTGAAGCTTTCTTT
TRBJ2-7 | TRBD1 | TRBV5-6 | - | CASSLGGGNRYEQYF | TGTGCCAGCAGCTTGGGAGGGGGCAATAGATACGAGCAGTACTTC
TRBJ1-1 | - | TRBV5-1 | - | CASSYTGENTEAFF | TGCGCCAGCAGCTACACCGGGGAGAACACTGAAGCTTTCTTT
TRBJ2-5 | - | TRBV7-2 | - | CASSLVWRRETQYF | TGTGCCAGCAGCTTAGTTTGGCGGAGGGAGACCCAGTACTTC
TRBJ2-5 | TRBD1 | TRBV7-2 | - | CASSSDRGQGETQYF | TGTGCCAGCAGCTCAGACAGGGGGCAGGGGGAGACCCAGTACTTC
TRBJ2-1 | - | TRBV19 | - | CASSIEPDSGQFF | TGTGCCAGTAGTATAGAACCGGACAGTGGACAGTTCTTC
TRBJ2-3 | - | TRBV6-1 | - | CASSEGADTQYF | TGTGCCAGCAGTGAGGGGGCTGATACGCAGTATTTT
TRBJ2-1 | TRBD2 | TRBV18 | once | CASSPPGEGDEQFF | TGTGCCAGCTCACCACCGGGGGAGGGCGATGAGCAGTTCTTC
TRBJ2-2 | - | TRBV19 | once | CASRIAANTGELFF | TGTGCCAGTAGAATCGCGGCGAACACCGGGGAGCTGTTTTTT
TRBJ1-5 | - | TRBV6-1 | once | CASSEFSGGNQPQHF | TGTGCCAGCAGTGAATTTTCAGGGGGCAATCAGCCCCAGCATTTT
TRBJ1-3 | - | TRBV7-9 | few | CASSPGGAAGNTIYF | TGTGCCAGCAGCCCGGGGGGGGCGGCTGGAAACACCATATATTTT
TRBJ2-1 | - | TRBV19 | once | CASSSTGYNEQFF | TGTGCCAGTAGTAGCACAGGTTACAATGAGCAGTTCTTC
TRBJ1-1 | TRBD1 | TRBV27 | - | CASSLLKGAGTEAFF | TGTGCCAGCAGTTTATTAAAGGGGGCGGGCACTGAAGCTTTCTTT